The clone carrying this TCR beta chain was counted between two and nine times. Only in-frame clones appear in the TCRdb table, and some are missing; sequencing was by immunoSEQ multiplex PCR. The table has approximately 4,000 clones, roughly 23% seen once. The treatment: randomized to nivolumab then ipilimumab (arm A) or the reverse (arm B). The sample originates from a study of sequential checkpoint blockade in melanoma. From germline, CDR1 is LNHDA and CDR2 SQIVND (reference sequence). The length of the CDR3 is 14 residues. V lost 0 bases, J lost 8 bases, and 13 bases lay in between. The chain has TRBV19 and TRBJ1-2; D not resolved. The source was tumor tissue (inferred from file names), collected from a patient given nivolumab and ipilimumab in sequence. This sequence was found in a human donor with melanoma. The CDR3 sequence: CASSIDRGRSGYTF. CDR3 DNA: TGTGCCAGTAGTATAGATCGAGGCAGGAGCGGCTACACCTTC.